Below, one TCR beta chain is given with its context. Its antigen is not known. The sample comes from a study of identical twins. General study findings and limits: Memory repertoires lacked the insertion deficit that abundant cord blood beta clonotypes showed.

TCRdb re-analysed the 5' RACE reads in MiXCR, keeping a single row per CDR3 protein. The data contain roughly 250,000 distinct CDR3 sequences, roughly 7% of them singletons. Trimming cost V 0 bases and J 0 bases, with 3 bases left between them. The CDR3 is 13 amino acids. Germline-derived CDR1 and CDR2 are SGDLS and YYNGEE. The sample was also reused in another study, on yellow fever vaccine responses in identical twins.

The receptor was derived from a woman aged 18-29 years in good health. Sample: memory (CD45RO+) T cells sorted from blood. This chain uses TRBV9 with TRBJ1-1; D unresolved. The DNA for the CDR3 is TGTGCCAGCAGCGTAGAAGTGAACACTGAAGCTTTCTTT. It yields the protein CASSVEVNTEAFF.